This passage covers 18 T cell receptor beta chains from one sample sequenced in a study of T cell repertoires in cytomegalovirus infection. One entry per CDR3 protein, called by TCRdb with MiXCR from the reads. Altogether under 200,000 distinct CDR3 sequences are present, about a tenth being singletons, with the ten largest covering around 4.4%. The sample was PBMCs. The receptors were gathered from a human donor in good health (CMV status not recorded). Some clones in this sample may be carry-over from other donors' samples.

This clonotype was seen ten or more times. The genes are TRBV7-9 and TRBJ2-7, with 10 nucleotides matching TRBD2. Unmatched junction bases numbered 9, after V lost 5 bases and J lost 5 bases. Germline V CDR1 and CDR2: SEHNR, FQNEAQ (reference sequence). The CDR3 length is 15 residues. The CDR3 bases are TGTGCCAGCAGCCCGCTAGCGGGAGTAAAGGACGAGCAGTACTTC. This gives the protein CASSPLAGVKDEQYF.

This clonotype was detected only a few times. For the CDR3, the DNA is TGTGCCAGCAGCTCCCAATGGAGGAGCAATCAGCCCCAGCATTTT. Translating it yields CASSSQWRSNQPQHF. The chain joins TRBV7-2 to TRBJ1-5; D is unresolved. Per the germline V gene, CDR1 is SGHTA and CDR2 is FQGNSA. The V gene lost 4 bases and the J gene lost 1 base, with 11 bases spanning the gap. This CDR3 comprises 15 residues.

This clonotype has a handful of counts. This chain links TRBV3-1 with TRBJ2-1; the match to TRBD2 covers 8 bases. The CDR3 is 16 residues long. Germline CDR1 reads LGHDT; CDR2 reads YNNKEL (reference sequence). The V segment lost 2 bases and the J segment 2 bases; nucleotides outside the gene matches: 5. In nucleotides, the CDR3 is TGTGCCAGCAGCCAACTCGGGGGGGGGGCCTACAATGAGCAGTTCTTC. Its protein is CASSQLGGGAYNEQFF.

The chain joins TRBV25-1 to TRBJ2-2; 8 bases fit TRBD2. J gave up 5 bases and V 3 bases, and 5 bases lay outside the gene matches. The CDR3 consists of 15 residues. The germline V gene encodes CDR1 MGHDK and CDR2 SYGVNS. DNA for the CDR3: TGTGCCAGCAGTGATACGGGGGGGCGAACCGGGGAGCTGTTTTTT. Encoded protein: CASSDTGGRTGELFF.

At least ten counts were recorded for this clonotype. V usage is TRBV28 and J usage is TRBJ1-5, with 9 bases that match TRBD1. The V segment lost 5 bases and the J segment 5 bases; nucleotides outside the gene matches: 4. The CDR3 covers 14 residues. Germline V CDR1 and CDR2: MDHEN, SYDVKM. The CDR3 DNA is TGTGCCAGCAGTACCGGACAGGGGTATCAGCCCCAGCATTTT. This sequence encodes CASSTGQGYQPQHF.

This clonotype was seen ten or more times. The chain carries TRBV14 and TRBJ2-7, with 10 bases that match TRBD2. The CDR3 runs to 17 residues. Germline assignment: CDR1 SGHDN and CDR2 FVKESK. V shed 3 bases, J shed 1 base, and the junction held 9 bases outside the gene matches. This chain's CDR3 is CASSHPLGLAESYEQYF. The CDR3 DNA follows: TGTGCCAGCAGCCATCCATTAGGACTAGCGGAGTCCTACGAGCAGTACTTC.

This clonotype was counted once. V usage is TRBV5-1 and J usage is TRBJ1-2, with 7 bases that match TRBD1. The CDR3 runs 15 residues. Germline loops: CDR1 SGHRS, CDR2 YFSETQ. The V and J ends lost 4 bases and 7 bases, in that order; junction bases with no gene match: 13. CDR3 in DNA: TGCGCCAGCAGCACCGGACAGGTCCCCGGTGGTGGCTACACCTTC. Its protein product is CASSTGQVPGGGYTF.

This clonotype was seen many times. This chain links TRBV7-2 with TRBJ2-2, with D possibly TRBD1 on 7 matching bases. The CDR3 sequence is 15 residues long. CDR1 is SGHTA, CDR2 FQGNSA, per germline. V was shortened by 1 base and J by 6 bases, with 12 bases between the two germline ends. In DNA form, the CDR3 reads TGTGCCAGCAGCTTAGGACAGGGAGGTTCCGGGGAGCTGTTTTTT. This gives the protein CASSLGQGGSGELFF.

This clonotype was seen ten or more times. The gene calls are TRBV28 and TRBJ1-5; the match to TRBD1 covers 7 bases. This CDR3 has 16 amino acids. After removal of 2 bases from V and 6 bases from J, the junction contained 10 bases not matched to a gene. CDR1 is MDHEN and CDR2 is SYDVKM in the germline V gene. The CDR3 nucleotides are TGTGCCAGCAGTTTAGAAACAGGGGCGGAATTTCAGCCCCAGCATTTT. It codes for CASSLETGAEFQPQHF.

The CDR3, as DNA: TGTGCCAGCAGCTTGCGGGGACACTCCAGCCAGCCCCAGCATTTT. Translation gives CASSLRGHSSQPQHF. V usage is TRBV5-8 and J usage is TRBJ1-5, with D possibly TRBD1 on 6 matching bases. This CDR3 region has 15 residues. CDR1 is SGHTS, CDR2 YDEGEE, per germline. V shed 1 base and J shed 7 bases, with 15 bases lying between them.

In this sample, this clonotype turned up many times. The chain has TRBV6-2 or TRBV6-3 and TRBJ1-1; weak D call: TRBD1 (5 bases). Looked up from germline, CDR1 is MNHEY and CDR2 is SVGEGT. V lost 4 bases and J 4 bases, leaving 10 bases between the germline ends. There are 13 residues in the CDR3. The DNA of the CDR3 is TGTGCCAGCAGTTTTGGGGGGACCACTGAAGCTTTCTTT. This codes for CASSFGGTTEAFF.

The rearrangement uses TRBV27 and TRBJ2-1; 9 nucleotides match TRBD2. After removal of 2 bases from V and 11 bases from J, the junction contained 4 bases not matched to a gene. Looked up from germline, CDR1 is MNHEY and CDR2 is SMNVEV (reference sequence). This CDR3 comprises 13 residues. The CDR3 bases are TGTGCCAGCAGTTTAACAGCGGGGGGTAAGCAGTTCTTC. It is translated as CASSLTAGGKQFF.

This clonotype was detected a few times. This chain links TRBV20-1 with TRBJ1-1; tentatively, D is TRBD1 (6 bases). From germline, CDR1 is DFQATT and CDR2 SNEGSKA (reference sequence). Trimming pared 6 bases from V and 3 bases from J, leaving 14 bases between. The CDR3 has 13 residues. The DNA for the CDR3 is TGCAGTGCCCCCACCCCAGGGGACACTGAAGCTTTCTTT. It encodes CSAPTPGDTEAFF.

This clonotype was detected only a few times. The CDR3 bases are TGTGCCAGCAGTGTCCAGACAGGTAGCAATCAGCCCCAGCATTTT. It specifies CASSVQTGSNQPQHF. The chain uses TRBV6-6 and TRBJ1-5, with D possibly matching TRBD1 (6 bases). Trimming pared 5 bases from V and 0 bases from J, leaving 11 bases between. This CDR3 region has 15 residues. CDR1 is MNHNY, CDR2 SVGAGI, per germline (reference sequence).

In DNA form, the CDR3 reads TGCAGTACCATAGGGACAGTGCCCACCGGGGAGCTGTTTTTT. It translates to CSTIGTVPTGELFF. The chain links TRBV20-1 to TRBJ2-2; 7 bases map to TRBD1. This CDR3 has 14 amino acids. Looked up from germline, CDR1 is DFQATT and CDR2 is SNEGSKA (reference sequence). Losses at the gene ends were 8 bases for V and 4 bases for J; bases not matched to a gene: 10.

This clonotype has at least ten counts. The chain uses TRBV12-3 or TRBV12-4 and TRBJ2-7; no firm D call. This CDR3 spans 14 amino acids. Trimming stripped 2 bases from V and 3 bases from J, with 11 bases between. The CDR3 nucleotides read TGTGCCAGCAGTTTAAGCATGGCGGACTACGAGCAGTACTTC. This translates into CASSLSMADYEQYF.

This clonotype occurred many times. J is TRBJ1-1 and V is TRBV28; the D gene is possibly TRBD1 (6 bases). CDR3 length equals 16 residues. V shed 3 bases and J shed 1 base, with 15 bases lying between them. Germline values: CDR1 MDHEN, CDR2 SYDVKM. The CDR3 reads CASSLGGGPRNTEAFF. CDR3 coding DNA: TGTGCCAGCAGTTTGGGGGGGGGGCCGAGGAACACTGAAGCTTTCTTT.

The chain recombines TRBV20-1 with TRBJ1-2; 12 bases are a match to TRBD1. V lost 5 bases to trimming and J lost 6 bases; unmatched junction nucleotides: 16. Germline loops: CDR1 DFQATT, CDR2 SNEGSKA (reference sequence). The CDR3 spans 17 residues. CDR3 bases: TGCAGTGCTGGGGACAGGGGGCGAGCACTGCTGACCCATGGCTACACCTTC. It specifies CSAGDRGRALLTHGYTF.